The sequence of this T cell receptor beta chain was determined in a study of T cell responses to AZD1222 COVID-19 vaccine. Whole-study findings and limits: There were mostly white British donors and more females than males, and clonal diversity was possibly underestimated. Spike regions recognized by vaccine-associated CD4 TCRs spanned the protein, led by 160-218 and 743-854. The study reported that nearly half of spike-specific TCRs target unmutated variant regions. Sampled repertoires all dated from after the peak T cell response.

Comments on this clone: Its antigen remains unknown.

Data came from immunoSEQ multiplex PCR; TCRdb stores just in-frame clones and leaves some out. The sample has roughly 70,000 clones; about nine tenths are singletons. There are 16 residues in the CDR3. CDR1 and CDR2 from the germline V gene are SGHAT and FQNNGV. V was pared by 5 bases and J by 0 bases, with 13 bases between. This specimen consisted of peripheral blood, obtained 28 days after the second dose of the MenACWY control vaccine. V usage is TRBV11-2 and J usage is TRBJ2-2; D perhaps matches TRBD1 (7 bases). The TCR originated in an adult who received the MenACWY meningococcal vaccine as a control. The DNA for the CDR3 is TGTGCCAGCAGCCAGGGGGGAACAGCGAACACCGGGGAGCTGTTTTTT. Translation: CASSQGGTANTGELFF.